These T cell receptor beta chains were read from a single sample in a study of T cell changes during pregnancy in multiple sclerosis. The repertoire was sequenced with immunoSEQ multiplex PCR; TCRdb's copy has only in-frame clones and lacks some. Of about 77,000 clones in the sample, roughly 91% were seen once. Sequencing used peripheral blood, obtained after pregnancy. Every receptor here comes from a female donor in good health, enrolled as a control in a pregnancy study. The conserved cysteine and the conserved F or W are not part of the CDR3 here. Where a row states a size, it is once, few, many or the class of an expanded clone; other rows omit it.

>TRBJ2-7|-|TRBV6-5|12
ASSFGLAGAEQY
>TRBJ1-2|-|TRBV9|14
ASSARQYGVMDGYT
>TRBJ2-3|-|TRBV4-1|14
ASSQEPGGVTDTQY
>TRBJ2-1|-|TRBV27|14
ASSRLESLSYNEQF
>TRBJ2-7|-|TRBV27|10
ASGRVFYEQY
>TRBJ2-1|few|TRBV18|17
ASSPISLAGGTYYNEQF
>TRBJ2-2|-|TRBV30|12
AWGEGAFTGELF
>TRBJ1-5|-|TRBV7-8|12
ASSLNRVDTPQH
>TRBJ1-1|-|TRBV2|14
ASSELGGGLSTEAF
>TRBJ2-7|-|TRBV7-8|14
ASSLLSAGISYEQY
>TRBJ2-3|-|TRBV29-1|13
SVVNPWGGGNTQY
>TRBJ1-5|-|TRBV23-1|15
ASIPSPGTGVDQPQH
>TRBJ1-4|-|TRBV19|11
ASRRGLAEKLF
>TRBJ1-2|-|TRBV6-4|12
AKRVSAGDYGYT
>TRBJ2-7|-|TRBV5-3|15
ARSSHPRSGGLDEQY
>TRBJ2-1|-|TRBV7-9|13
ASSLLGGAYNEQF
>TRBJ1-2|-|TRBV6-6|13
ASTPWGRGFYGYT
>TRBJ2-7|-|TRBV6-1|11
ASRSGQAYEQY
>TRBJ1-1|-|TRBV30|11
AWSGQVNTEAF
>TRBJ2-7|-|TRBV27|11
ASSWDRVGEQY
>TRBJ2-7|-|TRBV27|12
ASSLWGRNDEQY
>TRBJ1-5|-|TRBV28|12
ASSLLAGNQPQH
>TRBJ2-7|-|TRBV29-1|11
SVIRDYAREQY
>TRBJ2-5|-|TRBV5-1|13
ASSLVARIGETQY
>TRBJ2-5|-|TRBV4-2|14
ASSQDRTSGGETQY
>TRBJ1-2|-|TRBV7-9|12
ASSARPPRYGYT
>TRBJ1-1|few|TRBV15|12
ATSRRDRGWEAF
>TRBJ2-2|-|TRBV5-4|13
ASSFSTTWPGELF
>TRBJ2-6|-|TRBV2|14
ASEGAEGSGANVLT
>TRBJ2-5|-|TRBV6-5|9
ASSHSETQY
>TRBJ2-7|once|TRBV7-8|11
ASSFYRDYEQY
>TRBJ1-1|-|TRBV7-9|13
ASSLGTGGNTEAF
>TRBJ2-1|-|TRBV11-1|10
ASSSPPGEQF
>TRBJ2-6|once|TRBV19|13
ASTGLNSGANVLT